These T cell receptor beta chains were read from a single sample in a study of OX40 agonist ivuxolimab in advanced cancers. The assay was immunoSEQ multiplex PCR, and TCRdb's table has in-frame clones only and misses some. The table includes tens of thousands of clones, around 90% detected once. The input for sequencing was CD4+ or CD8+ T cells sorted from blood, taken in a trial of the OX40 agonist ivuxolimab. The receptors come from an adult with an advanced solid tumor such as melanoma, head and neck, liver or kidney cancer. Both conserved end residues are part of each CDR3.

V gene: TRBV10-3; J gene: TRBJ1-1; CDR3 protein: CAISAGQPNTEAFF
V gene: TRBV28; J gene: TRBJ1-1; CDR3 protein: CASTRDRGGTEAFF
V gene: TRBV7-7; J gene: TRBJ2-3; CDR3 protein: CASSLGQGAGDTQYF
V gene: TRBV10-1; J gene: TRBJ2-1; CDR3 protein: CASRRQGRNEQFF
V gene: TRBV29-1; J gene: TRBJ1-3; CDR3 protein: CSVEPGTGNTIYF
V gene: TRBV11-1; J gene: TRBJ2-1; CDR3 protein: CASSFGGNEQFF
V gene: TRBV11-2; J gene: TRBJ2-1; CDR3 protein: CASSLVEQFF
V gene: TRBV19; J gene: TRBJ2-1; CDR3 protein: CASSLAASGVYEQFF
V gene: TRBV5-4; J gene: TRBJ1-5; CDR3 protein: CASSLVFEGNQPQHF
V gene: TRBV5-4; J gene: TRBJ2-2; CDR3 protein: CASGDPRTGVAGELFF
V gene: TRBV4-3; J gene: TRBJ1-1; CDR3 protein: CASSSREGAGTEAFF
V gene: TRBV27; J gene: TRBJ1-5; CDR3 protein: CASRQGGQPQHF
V gene: TRBV28; J gene: TRBJ1-1; CDR3 protein: CASTLNLGSGQAEAFF
V gene: TRBV7-2; J gene: TRBJ2-2; CDR3 protein: CASSFSAIGGELFF
V gene: TRBV27; J gene: TRBJ2-1; CDR3 protein: CASSFRPGFETVYNEQFF
V gene: TRBV27; J gene: TRBJ2-6; CDR3 protein: CASSLTVVMGGANVLTF
V gene: TRBV19; J gene: TRBJ1-1; CDR3 protein: CASTNERLGTEAFF
V gene: TRBV13; J gene: TRBJ2-5; CDR3 protein: CASSSFRQGISETQYF
V gene: TRBV28; J gene: TRBJ1-5; CDR3 protein: CASSGYSGSNQPQHF
V gene: TRBV6-1; J gene: TRBJ1-5; CDR3 protein: CASSVIGYQPQHF
V gene: TRBV27; J gene: TRBJ2-1; CDR3 protein: CASSLSGGAHEQFF
V gene: TRBV5-1; J gene: TRBJ2-3; CDR3 protein: CASSLLGATTDTQYF
V gene: TRBV29-1; J gene: TRBJ1-1; CDR3 protein: CSVRGSMNTEAFF
V gene: TRBV9; J gene: TRBJ2-6; CDR3 protein: CASSESRGANVLTF
V gene: TRBV14; J gene: TRBJ2-2; CDR3 protein: CASSSGGDRGLTGELFF
V gene: TRBV4-2; J gene: TRBJ2-3; CDR3 protein: CASSQEGTLPDTQYF
V gene: TRBV7-2; J gene: TRBJ1-1; CDR3 protein: CASSLGTEAFF
V gene: TRBV9; J gene: TRBJ1-1; CDR3 protein: CASSLRQEGGGTEAFF
V gene: TRBV19; J gene: TRBJ2-6; CDR3 protein: CASTPLWTGNTGANVLTF
V gene: TRBV7-8; J gene: TRBJ1-1; CDR3 protein: CASSLQGGTEAFF
V gene: TRBV9; J gene: TRBJ2-5; CDR3 protein: CASSVGRGFQETQYF
V gene: TRBV19; J gene: TRBJ1-3; CDR3 protein: CASRQWTAATGNTIYF
V gene: TRBV7-2; J gene: TRBJ1-1; CDR3 protein: CASSLWTANTEAFF
V gene: TRBV7-6; J gene: TRBJ2-7; CDR3 protein: CASSTRMAGKSSYEQYF
V gene: TRBV7-3; J gene: TRBJ2-2; CDR3 protein: CASSLKKPFTSPSGGGNTGELFF
V gene: TRBV2; J gene: TRBJ2-7; CDR3 protein: CASQTPGIYEQYF
V gene: TRBV27; J gene: TRBJ2-1; CDR3 protein: CATQGQGNRNEQFF
V gene: TRBV19; J gene: TRBJ2-5; CDR3 protein: CASSTLGQGKIAGAQETQYF
V gene: TRBV5-4; J gene: TRBJ2-5; CDR3 protein: CASSLALGQALTQETQYF
V gene: TRBV5-6; J gene: TRBJ1-5; CDR3 protein: CASSLGRQPQHF
V gene: TRBV7-3; J gene: TRBJ2-5; CDR3 protein: CASSFTGGYQETQYF